This T cell receptor beta chain was captured in a study of early T cells in non-severe SARS-CoV-2 infection. About the research overall: Unsorted whole blood bulk RNA was sequenced, with unpaired chains.

Individually, cDNA molecules had unique molecular identifiers attached to them. TCRdb called the 5' RACE reads again in MiXCR, with one record for every CDR3 protein. This sample has 90,000 to 120,000 distinct CDR3 sequences, with 11% found just once. On this clonotype: Its ends do not fully match the called genes, so a read error is possible.

The CDR3 spans 14 residues. The germline V gene has CDR1 MDHEN and CDR2 SYDVKM. The chain carries TRBV28 and TRBJ2-5, with TRBD2 matching over 8 bases. The material sequenced was whole blood. This TCR derives from an adult who was a healthcare worker with PCR-confirmed SARS-CoV-2 infection or an uninfected control (not recorded which). In nucleotides, the CDR3 is TGTGTCAGCAGTCGACTAGCGCTTCAAGAGACCCAGTACTTC. It codes for CVSSRLALQETQYF.